Listed below are T cell receptor beta chains from one sample, sequenced in a study of cytomegalovirus exposure and HLA in healthy donors. Using immunoSEQ multiplex PCR, the repertoire was profiled, and TCRdb retains in-frame clones only, with some absent. The data contain 110,000 to 150,000 clones, roughly 84% of them singletons. Sequenced material: PBMCs. The source is a boy younger than 10 in good health and CMV-seronegative. Both conserved end residues are part of each CDR3. Each record gives: clone size, V gene, J gene, D gene, CDR3 protein, CDR3 DNA. The D gene is left open where the match is weak. Size is stated for part of the rows, as once, few or many counts, or as a class when the clone is expanded.

clone_size: .; v_call: TRBV2; j_call: TRBJ1-2; d_call: .; cdr3_aa: CASSEDETTYGYTF; cdr3_nt: TGTGCCAGCAGTGAAGACGAGACTACCTATGGCTACACCTTC
clone_size: .; v_call: TRBV11-3; j_call: TRBJ1-3; d_call: .; cdr3_aa: CASSLRSGNTIYF; cdr3_nt: TGTGCCAGCAGCTTACGCTCTGGAAACACCATATATTTT
clone_size: .; v_call: TRBV6-5; j_call: TRBJ1-5; d_call: .; cdr3_aa: CASSGRPKRGPQHF; cdr3_nt: TGTGCCAGCAGTGGTCGCCCCAAGAGAGGGCCCCAGCATTTT
clone_size: .; v_call: TRBV7-9; j_call: TRBJ1-1; d_call: TRBD1; cdr3_aa: CASSLVLTGGALGPEAFF; cdr3_nt: TGTGCCAGCAGCTTAGTTCTGACAGGGGGAGCATTAGGCCCTGAAGCTTTCTTT
clone_size: .; v_call: TRBV7-3; j_call: TRBJ2-1; d_call: .; cdr3_aa: CASSLNPGMRGEQFF; cdr3_nt: TGTGCCAGCAGCTTAAACCCGGGGATGAGGGGGGAGCAGTTCTTC
clone_size: .; v_call: TRBV14; j_call: TRBJ1-5; d_call: TRBD1; cdr3_aa: CASSPGQGANQPQHF; cdr3_nt: TGTGCCAGCAGCCCGGGACAGGGGGCCAATCAGCCCCAGCATTTT
clone_size: few; v_call: TRBV2; j_call: TRBJ2-7; d_call: TRBD1; cdr3_aa: CARRDRETYEQYF; cdr3_nt: TGTGCCCGCCGGGACAGAGAAACCTACGAGCAGTACTTC
clone_size: .; v_call: TRBV5-1; j_call: TRBJ2-2; d_call: .; cdr3_aa: CASSPVGGDTGELFF; cdr3_nt: TGCGCCAGCAGCCCCGTAGGGGGGGACACCGGGGAGCTGTTTTTT
clone_size: .; v_call: TRBV11-1; j_call: TRBJ1-1; d_call: .; cdr3_aa: CASSLTSGTPEAFF; cdr3_nt: TGTGCCAGCAGCTTGACATCCGGGACACCCGAAGCTTTCTTT
clone_size: .; v_call: TRBV4-3; j_call: TRBJ2-1; d_call: TRBD2; cdr3_aa: CASSAVNSGVYNEQFF; cdr3_nt: TGCGCCAGCAGCGCAGTAAATAGCGGGGTCTACAATGAGCAGTTCTTC
clone_size: .; v_call: TRBV19; j_call: TRBJ1-5; d_call: TRBD1; cdr3_aa: CASKTTGNSNQPQHF; cdr3_nt: TGTGCCAGTAAAACGACAGGGAATAGCAATCAGCCCCAGCATTTT
clone_size: .; v_call: TRBV27; j_call: TRBJ1-1; d_call: .; cdr3_aa: CASSLTRNRDFLTEAFF; cdr3_nt: TGTGCCAGCAGTTTAACGCGGAACAGGGATTTCTTAACTGAAGCTTTCTTT
clone_size: .; v_call: TRBV6-5; j_call: TRBJ2-1; d_call: .; cdr3_aa: CASSYGGSYNEQFF; cdr3_nt: TGTGCCAGCAGTTACGGAGGGTCCTACAATGAGCAGTTCTTC
clone_size: .; v_call: TRBV29-1; j_call: TRBJ1-3; d_call: .; cdr3_aa: CSVESGFSGNTIYF; cdr3_nt: TGCAGCGTTGAATCGGGTTTTTCTGGAAACACCATATATTTT
clone_size: .; v_call: TRBV5-4; j_call: TRBJ2-2; d_call: .; cdr3_aa: CASSLEGSIGELFF; cdr3_nt: TGTGCCAGCAGCTTGGAGGGGTCGATCGGGGAGCTGTTTTTT
clone_size: .; v_call: TRBV9; j_call: TRBJ1-3; d_call: .; cdr3_aa: CASSVGRGLSSGNTIYF; cdr3_nt: TGTGCCAGCAGCGTCGGGAGGGGCCTGAGCTCTGGAAACACCATATATTTT
clone_size: .; v_call: TRBV28; j_call: TRBJ1-1; d_call: .; cdr3_aa: CASSQLTEAFF; cdr3_nt: TGTGCCAGCAGTCAACTTACTGAAGCTTTCTTT
clone_size: few; v_call: TRBV5-1; j_call: TRBJ2-3; d_call: .; cdr3_aa: CASSLGSITDTQYF; cdr3_nt: TGCGCCAGCAGCTTGGGTAGCATAACAGATACGCAGTATTTT
clone_size: .; v_call: TRBV7-9; j_call: TRBJ2-2; d_call: TRBD2; cdr3_aa: CASTVTGLANTGELFF; cdr3_nt: TGTGCCAGCACCGTGACTGGACTAGCGAACACCGGGGAGCTGTTTTTT
clone_size: .; v_call: TRBV2; j_call: TRBJ2-2; d_call: TRBD1; cdr3_aa: CASNLQGAGSTGELFF; cdr3_nt: TGTGCCAGCAACCTACAGGGGGCTGGTAGCACCGGGGAGCTGTTTTTT
clone_size: .; v_call: TRBV21-1; j_call: TRBJ1-6; d_call: .; cdr3_aa: CASSERGHDLNYNSPLHF; cdr3_nt: TGTGCCAGCAGCGAAAGAGGCCATGACCTCAATTATAATTCACCCCTCCACTTT
clone_size: .; v_call: TRBV9; j_call: TRBJ2-7; d_call: TRBD1; cdr3_aa: CASSVEDRVGEQYF; cdr3_nt: TGTGCCAGCAGCGTTGAGGACAGGGTGGGCGAGCAGTACTTC
clone_size: .; v_call: TRBV4-1; j_call: TRBJ1-5; d_call: .; cdr3_aa: CASSQIAGEGNQPQHF; cdr3_nt: TGCGCCAGCAGCCAAATAGCGGGCGAGGGCAATCAGCCCCAGCATTTT
clone_size: .; v_call: TRBV5-1; j_call: TRBJ1-2; d_call: TRBD1; cdr3_aa: CASSSGGQGGYGYTF; cdr3_nt: TGCGCCAGCAGCTCTGGTGGACAGGGAGGCTATGGCTACACCTTC
clone_size: .; v_call: TRBV2; j_call: TRBJ1-1; d_call: .; cdr3_aa: CASSATGKMNTEAFF; cdr3_nt: TGTGCCAGCAGTGCAACAGGCAAAATGAACACTGAAGCTTTCTTT
clone_size: .; v_call: TRBV7-6; j_call: TRBJ1-2; d_call: TRBD1; cdr3_aa: CASSNMGRTGLYGYTF; cdr3_nt: TGTGCCAGCAGCAATATGGGACGGACAGGGCTCTATGGCTACACCTTC
clone_size: .; v_call: TRBV28; j_call: TRBJ1-4; d_call: .; cdr3_aa: CASSELNPGGGEKLFF; cdr3_nt: TGTGCCAGCAGTGAACTCAACCCCGGCGGTGGTGAAAAACTGTTTTTT
clone_size: .; v_call: TRBV5-1; j_call: TRBJ2-7; d_call: .; cdr3_aa: CASSLAITLSEQYF; cdr3_nt: TGCGCCAGCAGCTTGGCCATTACCCTTAGCGAGCAGTACTTC
clone_size: .; v_call: TRBV28; j_call: TRBJ2-7; d_call: TRBD2; cdr3_aa: CASSFASGRASYEQYF; cdr3_nt: TGTGCCAGCAGTTTCGCTAGCGGGAGGGCCTCCTACGAGCAGTACTTC